This TCR beta chain was recovered during a study of identical twins. Germline V gene data show CDR1 as SGHRS and CDR2 as YFSETQ. The CDR3 runs 18 residues. The V gene end was trimmed by 4 bases and the J gene end by 3 bases; junction bases not matched to a gene: 16. This clonotype occurred many times. The antigen is undetermined. After template switching added a universal primer site, the resulting cDNA carried unique molecular identifiers. TCRdb independently ran MiXCR on the 5' RACE reads; one entry per CDR3 protein. The sample lists 310,000 or so distinct CDR3 sequences, less than 9% occurring once. Findings and limits, study-wide: Invariant MAIT and iNKT cells are populations that could partly confound zero-insertion analyses.

This same sample was also part of a study on yellow fever vaccine responses in identical twins.

The chain couples TRBV5-1 to TRBJ2-3, with 8 bases that match TRBD1. The sample comprised memory (CD45RO+) T cells sorted from blood. The sequence was obtained from a woman under 30 in good health. The CDR3 sequence is CASSPVSGGQGFTDTQYF. For the CDR3, the DNA is TGCGCCAGCAGCCCCGTGTCAGGGGGCCAGGGATTTACAGATACGCAGTATTTT.